The table lists the clone carrying this T cell receptor (beta chain) with a few counts. Its antigen is as yet unknown. This specimen belongs to a study of T cells after yellow fever vaccination. The study made its TCR cDNA through 5'RACE template switching. That step introduced a universal primer site along with UMIs. TCRdb analysed the 5' RACE reads with MiXCR anew, one entry per CDR3 protein. The table has about 99,000 distinct CDR3 sequences, roughly 5.8% seen once; the top ten hold over 40%. General observations from the study: Most clones from primary vaccination were detected again post-booster (around 95% CD4, about 88% CD8). Among all clonotypes, a small share was observed in both CD4 and CD8 compartments.

This CDR3 region has 10 residues. Germline loops: CDR1 MNHEY, CDR2 SVGEGT. The receptor comes from a man between 18 and 29 years old who received the YFV17D yellow fever vaccine. The chain employs TRBV6-2 or TRBV6-3 and TRBJ2-3; D possibly corresponds to TRBD1 (5 bases). Specimen: CD8+ T cells sorted from PBMCs, collected 10 days after the yellow fever booster vaccination. In DNA form, the CDR3 reads TGTGCGACAGAAGAGGATACGCAGTATTTT. Protein: CATEEDTQYF.